The T cell receptor beta chain described here comes from a study of cytomegalovirus exposure and HLA in healthy donors (dated by TCRdb to about 2017). With respect to the entire study: An earlier analysis of roughly 570 of the donors reported roughly 300 Gb of sequence data and around 110 million unique TCR beta sequences obtained from roughly 170 million T cells. An earlier analysis of roughly 600 of the donors used high-throughput TCR beta sequencing to judge whether each TCR beta V gene segment behaved as functional or pseudogenic. An early release that covered approximately 600 HLA-typed donors contained about 290 gigabases of sequencing data and tens of millions of unique TCR sequences. Class I and class II HLA loci were covered by the typing at four-digit resolution. Roughly 5 DR-DQ haplotypes were handled as single units for association and clustering, since linkage in the cohort was strong. The study aimed to test whether signatures of past pathogen exposure could be identified by cataloging public T cell receptors. Among some 400 genotyped donors of the cohort, an average of approximately 200,000 unique TCR beta nucleotide sequences was sequenced per donor, of which approximately 19% were non-productive. The study combined high-throughput TCR immunosequencing, statistical association of individual TCRs with disease status, and machine learning to predict cytomegalovirus infection status. Donor age, sex, ethnicity and CMV serostatus were compiled together with the repertoire data. The number of donors typed differed by locus, with about 629-640 for A, B, C, DRB1 and DQB1, around 500 for DQA1, 606 for DPA1, and under 490 for DPB1. Using immunosequencing, the study profiled T cell repertoires from around 680 subjects and related those repertoires to cytomegalovirus serostatus. The genetic ancestry cluster associated with self-reported Caucasian donors included over 65% of the roughly 360 genotyped donors. A separate validation cohort of 90 to 150 different subjects was used in addition to the approximately 700-subject first cohort. To study patterns of TCR occurrence, a later analysis re-analyzed previously published TCR beta repertoires from around 700 donors and added high-resolution HLA genotyping. Genome-wide SNP genotypes for about three fifths of the 666 donors were used in a later genetic analysis, which treated that subset as a discovery cohort. All discovery cohort repertoires had been generated on a single sequencing platform. In the later analysis, no new phenotypic data were used to find candidate immune exposures; instead, reliance was placed on TCR beta sequences and their occurrence across donors.

The cohort comprised more than 550 healthy bone marrow donors. At the time of sampling, every cohort member was nominally healthy, though immune exposures that went unrecorded were likely present. The donor was CMV seronegative and was included in the group of a few hundred seronegative cohort members. A peripheral blood sample was provided by each donor, and peripheral blood mononuclear cells were used for TCR beta sequencing. The Qiagen DNeasy Blood Extraction Kit was used to extract genomic DNA from the blood cell samples. V sheds 4 bases and J sheds 0 bases, leaving 14 bases between their ends. In the germline V gene (reference sequence), CDR1 corresponds to MNHNY and CDR2 to SVGAGI. The CDR3 starts with the cysteine, ends with the phenylalanine, and has 16 residues. Only the CDR3 portion is preserved as DNA: 48 bases, with reading frame beginning at the first base. This clone occurred once. Its cognate antigen has yet to be identified. No base qualities exist here, and no much larger clone lies one base off it.

The library was generated by the immunoSEQ multiplex PCR assay. For the multiplex PCR, a mixture combining 60 forward primers for TCR Vbeta segments and 13 reverse primers for TCR Jbeta segments was used. A multiplex PCR assay on genomic DNA amplified the CDR3 region of rearranged TCR beta genes. The Illumina HiSeq System was used to sequence the amplified TCR beta libraries as 87-base-pair reads. The paper's data handling went like this. Across the 670 or so repertoires, a later analysis counted around 80 million unique TCR beta chains, 9 million to 14 million of which were shared by at least two donors. To remove PCR and sequencing errors, raw reads were error-corrected and collapsed into unique sequences using a nearest-neighbor algorithm that merged closely related sequences. Alignment of CDR3 sequences to IMGT reference sequences was used to assign V, D and J gene segments. Each retained sequence needed at least a six-nucleotide match to both a V gene segment and a J gene segment. Rearrangements were called productive when the CDR3 lacked stop codons and stayed in frame with V and J; all others were non-productive. Following IMGT convention, CDR3 was defined as the stretch from the second conserved V-encoded cysteine to the conserved J-encoded phenylalanine. In an earlier analysis of approximately 500 of the donors, sequences lacking an unambiguous match to a single V gene segment were excluded. In an earlier analysis of a few hundred of the donors, a V segment was called functional when productive rearrangements were above 56.7%, and segregating when the standard deviation between donors exceeded 5%. To diagnose cytomegalovirus status from the catalog of TCR beta chain sequences, a statistical classification framework was built. V and J gene assignment, in a later analysis, came from comparing TCR nucleotide sequences with IMGT/GENE-DB human TR gene sequences. The TCRdist pipeline was used in a later analysis to assign CDR3 sequences and most-parsimonious VDJ recombination scenarios. A later analysis defined each TCR beta chain by its CDR3 amino acid sequence plus V-gene family, and excluded reads lacking a unique V-gene family. As a way to deal with suspected cross-contamination and a sequencing artifact, a later analysis dropped over 550 nucleotide sequences that were highly shared and had low generation probability. A later analysis calculated a clonal expansion index for each public chain from normalized within-repertoire ranks of inferred template counts. In a later analysis, generation probabilities were computed using a VDJ recombination model fitted to out-of-frame rearrangements, and the results were checked against IGoR. In a later analysis, TCR-TCR, TCR-HLA and TCR-CMV co-occurrence was scored with hypergeometric tests, and a repertoire-size bias correction was applied to TCR pairs. In a later analysis, false discovery rates were estimated by permuting HLA or CMV assignments 20 times. In a later analysis, co-occurring TCRs were grouped using DBSCAN, and TCRdist sequence similarity was added for clustering within HLA-allele-positive subsets. Repertoires with fewer than 30,000 or more than 120,000 public chains, plus five repertoires with anomalous nucleotide sharing, were excluded from co-occurrence clustering. TCRdb mirrors the immuneACCESS table, restricted to in-frame sequences. Some clones are absent from its copies; in checked studies, under half trace to an unresolved V gene, and the reason for the others is unknown. V, J and clone size derive from that table, while D and trimming were established from the DNA sequence. The sample yields over 200,000 clones; around 88% were counted once. The top ten hold more than 0.8% of the sample.

On the study overall, not on this receptor specifically: The cohort was sequenced for TCR beta chains only, and without alpha or paired-chain data the features that could be detected were limited. A later analysis found that most CMV-associated TCR beta chains appeared HLA-restricted, with HLA associations seemingly driven largely by CMV exposure. Because HLA typing was missing for some donors at each locus, association tests included only the typed subset. The sequencing pipeline was judged likely to have produced a cluster of highly shared sequence variants as a technical artifact. In a later analysis, several top co-occurrence clusters were reported to appear linked to parvovirus B19, influenza, CMV and Epstein-Barr virus. A later genetic analysis reported fewer N-insertions in productive TCRs among donors in an Asian-associated ancestry cluster than the roughly 620-donor mean. Assigning TCR associations to individual alleles was difficult when HLA alleles, especially DR and DQ, strongly co-occurred. A later genetic analysis associated a missense DCLRE1C variant with V-gene and J-gene trimming of TCR beta chains, and an independent cohort replicated the association. A later analysis associated 15,000 to 20,000 TCR beta sequences with specific HLA alleles at a false discovery rate of 0.05. Because the 87-base-pair reads could not distinguish some IMGT-functional V segments, including TRBV6-2 and TRBV6-3, those segments were excluded. For the cohort, immune exposure information was limited to CMV serostatus. Broadly in line with IMGT annotations, most TCR beta V segments showed up in productive rearrangements about 87% or about 30% of the time in an earlier analysis of about 500 of the donors. A further reported finding was that TCR beta sequences accurately predicted the HLA-A and HLA-B alleles for most subjects in the first cohort. Most TCR sequences were observed very rarely across donors, whereas some public TCRs were present in many individuals. Approximately 16 rarely observed V segments, including chromosome 9 orphons, were excluded from the earlier analysis of some 590 of the donors because counts were too low. According to a later analysis, TCR association rates differed among HLA loci, with DRB1 alleles showing the most associated TCRs and HLA-C alleles showing the fewest. A later analysis found that HLA-associated TCR beta chains were more clonally expanded and had lower generation probabilities than equally common non-associated chains. Three of the identified cytomegalovirus-associated TCR beta chains were confirmed in vitro to be specific for cytomegalovirus antigens. The study listed 150 to 200 TCR beta chains as associated with cytomegalovirus. The authors suggested that the approach could potentially be extended to other disease states and immunological phenotypes. Correlated functional status among segregating V segments might reflect linkage disequilibrium, but an unknown experimental factor could not be ruled out. The presence/absence analyses assumed that sequencing depth was roughly uniform across donors, and that assumption may not be true. In both the original and validation cohorts, the classifier was reported to diagnose cytomegalovirus status with high specificity and sensitivity.

Sequences were obtained from PBMCs. The V gene is TRBV6-6 and the J gene is TRBJ2-3, and perhaps TRBD2 as D gene, on 6 matching bases. The clonotype originates from a woman under 30 in good health and CMV-seronegative. This receptor carries the CDR3 CASSSPLAGSTDTQYF. Read as DNA, the sequence is TGTGCCAGCAGTTCCCCCCTTGCGGGGAGCACAGATACGCAGTATTTT.